This T cell receptor (beta chain) was sequenced in a study of blood T cell repertoires in COVID-19. Across the whole study: The origin of the acute and convalescent COVID-19 samples was the United States, Italy and Spain. T cells, B-cell-depleted T cells, or PBMCs supplied cDNA or gDNA.

Authors' methods: It was from reference gene primer amplification that nucleated cell counts were estimated. The repertoire was sequenced with immunoSEQ multiplex PCR; TCRdb's copy has only in-frame clones and lacks some. The V and J calls and clone size are taken from that table; D and trimming were inferred from the DNA. The repertoire holds 200,000 to 250,000 clones, with 80% to 90% as singletons. V trimming: 6 bases; J trimming: 4 bases; junction bases outside the gene matches: 3. The CDR3 covers 13 residues. CDR1 ENHRY and CDR2 SYGVKD come from the germline V gene. The sequence was collected from a woman older than 75 with acute or convalescent COVID-19. The specimen sequenced was peripheral blood. The chain combines TRBV10-3 with TRBJ2-1, with 7 bases fitting TRBD1. The CDR3 protein is CAIRPGQYNEQFF. CDR3 bases: TGTGCCATCAGACCGGGACAGTACAATGAGCAGTTCTTC.